What follows describes a single T cell receptor (beta chain). The antigen is undetermined. The sample belongs to a study of CD8+CD57+ T cells in acquired aplastic anemia. The CDR3 is 14 residues long. V shed 6 bases and J shed 0 bases, with 15 bases lying between them. Germline V gene sequence: CDR1 SQVTM, CDR2 ANQGSEA. For sequencing, patients were chosen who had shown expansion of CD8+CD57+ cells by flow cytometry. Study-level points and caveats: Overlapping CD8+ CDR3 repertoires of patients and controls contained approximately 28 shared sequences.

Investigators profiled TCR beta VDJ and CDR3 from genomic DNA template. One entry per CDR3 protein, called by TCRdb with MiXCR from the reads. The sample has about 240,000 distinct CDR3 sequences; about 44% are singletons. The sample taken for sequencing was sorted CD4+, CD8+, or CD8+CD57+ T cells (not recorded which) from PBMCs. The receptor comes from a human donor with aplastic anemia. V is TRBV29-1 and J is TRBJ2-7; possible D gene TRBD2, 7 bases. The CDR3 nucleotides read TGCAGCGTACTGGGGGGGCGAAGCTCCTACGAGCAGTACTTC. It translates to CSVLGGRSSYEQYF.